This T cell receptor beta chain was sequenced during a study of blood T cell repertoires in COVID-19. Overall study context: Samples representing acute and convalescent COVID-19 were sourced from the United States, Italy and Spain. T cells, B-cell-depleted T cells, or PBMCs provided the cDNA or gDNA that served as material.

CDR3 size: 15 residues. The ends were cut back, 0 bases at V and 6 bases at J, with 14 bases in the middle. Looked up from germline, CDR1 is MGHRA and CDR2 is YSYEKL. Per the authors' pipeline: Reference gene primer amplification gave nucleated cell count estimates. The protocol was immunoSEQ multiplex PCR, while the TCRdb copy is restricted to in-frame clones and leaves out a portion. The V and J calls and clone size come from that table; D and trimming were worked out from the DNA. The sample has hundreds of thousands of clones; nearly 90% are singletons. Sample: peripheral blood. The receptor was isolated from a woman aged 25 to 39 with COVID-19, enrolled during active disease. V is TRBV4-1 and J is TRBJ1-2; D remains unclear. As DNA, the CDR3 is TGCGCCAGCAGCCAAGATGATCGGGTGAATAATGGCTACACCTTC. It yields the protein CASSQDDRVNNGYTF.